The 19 T cell receptor beta chains given below trace back to one sample, sequenced in a study of T cell repertoires in cytomegalovirus infection (dated 2019 in TCRdb). The antigens these receptors bind are not known. This specimen's treatment or condition label, per the study, means: in vitro stimulation with specific CMV peptide epitopes to enrich CMV-specific T cells. The sequencing machine was an Illumina HiSeq 1500. In TCRdb, the public reads were trimmed at Q25 with fastp and aligned with MiXCR, with productive beta chains retained. Each CDR3 protein gets just one entry, which takes the most common genes and DNA from the rows behind it. Recorded for this sample are about a million distinct CDR3 sequences; approximately 32% of them occurred a single time. Together, the top ten hold roughly 12% of the sample. Source: cultured CD8+ T cells from PBMCs, taken from culture after CMV antigen stimulation. Receptor source: a human donor in good health (CMV status not recorded). Some clones in this sample may be carry-over from other donors' samples.

The genes are TRBV7-6 and TRBJ2-2; D call uncertain. Germline CDR1 is SGHVS and CDR2 is FNYEAQ. This CDR3 has 13 residues. V gave up 2 bases and J gave up 13 bases, with 14 bases separating them. For the CDR3, the DNA is TGTGCCAGCAGCTTATCTGCCTGGGATGGGCTGTTTTTT. It translates to CASSLSAWDGLFF.

The chain uses TRBV2 and TRBJ2-3; D is tentatively TRBD1 or TRBD2 (6 bases each). V lost 6 bases, J lost 7 bases, and 11 bases lay in between. The CDR3 is 12 amino acids. CDR1 is SNHLY, CDR2 FYNNEI, per germline. CDR3 sequence (DNA): TGTGCCAGCAGGGGGGGCCGATATACGCAGTATTTT. Protein: CASRGGRYTQYF.

In DNA, the CDR3 is TGTGCCAGCAGTGCCGGAGCGTATGGCTACACCTTC. Amino acids: CASSAGAYGYTF. The chain uses TRBV6-1 and TRBJ1-2; D remains unclear. CDR3 size: 12 residues. Germline values: CDR1 MNHNS, CDR2 SASEGT. V lost 4 bases, J lost 5 bases, and 8 bases lay in between.

This sequence joins TRBV4-1 and TRBJ1-4, with TRBD1 matching 9 bases. There are 16 residues in the CDR3. V lost 1 base to trimming and J lost 8 bases; unmatched junction nucleotides: 8. CDR1 is MGHRA and CDR2 is YSYEKL in the germline V gene. The CDR3, as DNA: TGCGCCAGCAGCCAAGTTACCGGGACAGGGAACGAAAAACTGTTTTTT. It specifies CASSQVTGTGNEKLFF.

Only a few counts were recorded for this clonotype. The chain couples TRBV4-3 to TRBJ1-1, with 9 bases aligning to TRBD1. The CDR3 sequence is 15 residues long. V gave up 1 base and J gave up 0 bases; unmatched junction bases: 0. Germline CDR1 and CDR2: LGHNA and YSLEER. DNA for the CDR3: TGCGCCAGCAGCCAAGGGACAGGGGTGAACACTGAAGCTTTCTTT. The encoded protein is CASSQGTGVNTEAFF.

This clonotype showed up many times. The V call is TRBV7-9, the J call TRBJ1-4; perhaps TRBD1 as D (6 bases). In germline, CDR1 is SEHNR, CDR2 FQNEAQ (reference sequence). The CDR3 contains 14 residues. Trimming shortened V by 10 bases and J by 10 bases, and 22 bases separated the two germline ends. The CDR3 coding sequence is TGTGCCACCCCCGGCGAACAGGGAGTTTTAAAACTGTTTTTT. This gives the protein CATPGEQGVLKLFF.

The chain recombines TRBV27 with TRBJ2-7; 16 bases map to TRBD2. Looked up from germline, CDR1 is MNHEY and CDR2 is SMNVEV (reference sequence). V gave up 6 bases and J gave up 0 bases; unmatched junction bases: 23. The CDR3 contains 23 residues. This CDR3 is CASRHFRAEVGTSGGVSSYEQYF. As DNA, the CDR3 is TGTGCCAGCAGGCACTTCCGGGCCGAAGTCGGGACTAGCGGGGGGGTAAGCTCCTACGAGCAGTACTTC.

This chain uses TRBV12-5 with TRBJ1-5; no definite D call. This CDR3 region has 19 residues. Germline values: CDR1 LGHNT, CDR2 FRNRAP. The V gene lost 4 bases and the J gene lost 7 bases, with 29 bases spanning the gap. The chain's CDR3 is CASGWTSSAKDRPHQPQHF. In DNA, the CDR3 is TGTGCTAGTGGTTGGACCTCCTCGGCGAAAGATCGTCCCCACCAGCCCCAGCATTTT.

The chain links TRBV23-1 to TRBJ1-3; unclear D gene. TRBV23-1 qualifies as an ORF whose function is uncertain. Trimming shortened V by 2 bases and J by 0 bases, and 17 bases separated the two germline ends. CDR3 length: 18 amino acids. The CDR3 reads CASSQGLAKGGSGNTIYF. CDR3 DNA: TGCGCCAGCAGTCAAGGATTGGCGAAGGGAGGCTCTGGAAACACCATATATTTT.

Only a few counts were recorded for this clonotype. The gene calls are TRBV7-6 and TRBJ1-2, with D possibly being TRBD1 (5 bases). The V end lost 1 base, the J end lost 5 bases, and 17 bases lay between the germline ends. CDR3 size: 16 residues. The germline V gene encodes CDR1 SGHVS and CDR2 FNYEAQ. Here the CDR3 DNA reads TGTGCCAGCAGCTTAGGTCGACAAGGGGTAGGGTATGGCTACACCTTC. The encoded protein is CASSLGRQGVGYGYTF. Variable domain in full (rest from reference TRBV7-6 and TRBJ1-2): GAGVSQSPRYKVTKRGQDVALRCDPISGHVSLYWYRQALGQGPEFLTYFNYEAQQDKSGLPNDRFSAERPEGSISTLTIQRTEQRDSAMYRCASSLGRQGVGYGYTFGSGTRLTVV.

This clonotype was found many times. The chain combines TRBV12-3 or TRBV12-4 with TRBJ1-4; D not resolved. The CDR3 runs 11 residues. Deletions cut 6 bases from V and 8 bases from J, with 7 bases between. Here the CDR3 DNA reads TGTGCCAGCAGCTTAAGCGAAAAACTGTTTTTT. It encodes CASSLSEKLFF.

This clonotype occurred a few times. This chain connects TRBV4-3 to TRBJ1-1; 10 positions match TRBD1. Germline trimming cut 2 bases from V and 5 bases from J; bases unmatched to any gene: 5. Germline V gives CDR1 LGHNA, CDR2 YSLEER. CDR3 size: 15 residues. CDR3 nucleotide sequence: TGCGCCAGCAGCCAAACGGGACAGGGGTTTACTGAAGCTTTCTTT. It codes for CASSQTGQGFTEAFF.

The V and J genes are TRBV6-5 and TRBJ2-7; D is ambiguous. Germline V gives CDR1 MNHEY, CDR2 SVGAGI. V lost 8 bases and J 0 bases, leaving 11 bases between the germline ends. The CDR3 sequence is 13 residues long. DNA for the CDR3: TGTGCCAGCGCCGGGCACCTCTCCTACGAGCAGTACTTC. This encodes CASAGHLSYEQYF.

This clonotype was detected only a few times. The V gene is TRBV6-6, the J gene TRBJ2-1; D might be TRBD1 (6 bases). V was cut by 5 bases and J by 8 bases, with 22 bases left in between. The CDR3 is made up of 16 amino acids. The germline V gene encodes CDR1 MNHNY and CDR2 SVGAGI (reference sequence). Here the CDR3 reads CASSPFYRVGIDEQFF. The CDR3 DNA is TGTGCCAGCAGTCCTTTCTACAGGGTGGGTATCGATGAGCAGTTCTTC.

This clonotype has a handful of counts. V usage is TRBV18 and J usage is TRBJ2-2; D is possibly TRBD1 or TRBD2 (5 bases each). Trimming left V 6 bases short and J 6 bases short, with 14 bases between. Germline V CDR1 and CDR2: KGHSH, LQKENI. This CDR3 is 14 amino acids long. This CDR3 is CASSERGVPGELFF. In DNA form, the CDR3 reads TGTGCCAGCTCGGAAAGGGGAGTCCCCGGGGAGCTGTTTTTT.

The sample holds a few counts of this clonotype. The rearrangement joins TRBV20-1 to TRBJ1-1, with D hard to call. Germline CDR1 reads DFQATT; CDR2 reads SNEGSKA (reference sequence). CDR3 length: 17 amino acids. V was clipped by 3 bases and J by 2 bases, with 22 bases between them. The DNA of the CDR3 is TGCAGTGCTAGCAATCTCCGGAGTCTCCGAGACAACACTGAAGCTTTCTTT. Protein product: CSASNLRSLRDNTEAFF.

This sequence joins TRBV6-5 and TRBJ2-2; no clear D gene. CDR1 is MNHEY, CDR2 SVGAGI, per germline. Trimming cost V 6 bases and J 2 bases, with 7 bases left between them. This CDR3 has 13 amino acids. CDR3 sequence: CASRIRNTGELFF. The CDR3 DNA is TGTGCCAGCAGGATTAGAAACACCGGGGAGCTGTTTTTT.

V and J are TRBV6-5 and TRBJ2-7; tentative D call: TRBD2 (5 bases). Germline-derived CDR1 and CDR2 are MNHEY and SVGAGI. The length of the CDR3 is 15 residues. The V end was cut by 7 bases, the J end by 1 base, with 17 bases between. DNA of the CDR3: TGTGCCAGCACACCTACCCTGCCGGGATCCTACGAGCAGTACTTC. Translating it yields CASTPTLPGSYEQYF.

This clonotype was counted a few times. V gene TRBV7-4 combines with J gene TRBJ2-7; a weak D match, TRBD2 (5 bases). The germline V gene encodes CDR1 SGHVT and CDR2 SQSDAQ. The CDR3 totals 17 residues. The V and J ends lost 5 bases and 2 bases respectively, with 22 bases between them. The CDR3 loop reads CASSPRRERAVAYEQYF. The CDR3 coding sequence is TGTGCCAGCAGCCCCCGACGGGAAAGGGCGGTTGCCTACGAGCAGTACTTC. Combining the CDR3 with reference TRBV7-4 and TRBJ2-7 gives the whole variable domain GAGVSQSPRYKVAKRGRDVALRCDSISGHVTLYWYRQTLGQGSEVLTYSQSDAQRDKSGRPSGRFSAERPERSVSTLKIQRTEQGDSAVYLCASSPRRERAVAYEQYFGPGTRLTVT.